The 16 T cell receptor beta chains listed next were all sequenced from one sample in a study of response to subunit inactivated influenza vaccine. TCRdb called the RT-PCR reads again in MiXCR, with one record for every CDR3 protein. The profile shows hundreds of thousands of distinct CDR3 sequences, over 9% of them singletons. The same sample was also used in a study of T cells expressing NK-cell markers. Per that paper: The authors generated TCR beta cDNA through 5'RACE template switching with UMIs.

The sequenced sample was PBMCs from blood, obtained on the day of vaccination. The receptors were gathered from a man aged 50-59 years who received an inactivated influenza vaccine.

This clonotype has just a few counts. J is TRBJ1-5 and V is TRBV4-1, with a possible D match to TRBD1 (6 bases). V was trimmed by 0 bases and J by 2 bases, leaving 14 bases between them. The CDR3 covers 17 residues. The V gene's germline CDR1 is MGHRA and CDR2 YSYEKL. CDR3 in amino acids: CASSQDGGPLGNQPQHF. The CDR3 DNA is TGCGCCAGCAGCCAAGATGGGGGCCCTTTGGGCAATCAGCCCCAGCATTTT.

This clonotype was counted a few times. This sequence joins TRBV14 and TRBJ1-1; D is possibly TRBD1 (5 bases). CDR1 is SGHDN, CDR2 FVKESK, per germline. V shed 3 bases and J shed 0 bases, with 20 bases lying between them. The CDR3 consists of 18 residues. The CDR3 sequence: CASSHSPGKRIMNTEAFF. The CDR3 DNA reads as TGTGCCAGCAGCCATTCTCCAGGGAAAAGGATTATGAACACTGAAGCTTTCTTT.

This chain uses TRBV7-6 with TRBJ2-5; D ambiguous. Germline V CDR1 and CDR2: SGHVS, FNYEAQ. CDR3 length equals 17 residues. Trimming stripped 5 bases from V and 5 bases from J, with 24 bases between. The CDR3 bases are TGTGCCAGCAGCCGTATTAACATGGGCCCGCCCGGGGAGACCCAGTACTTC. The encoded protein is CASSRINMGPPGETQYF.

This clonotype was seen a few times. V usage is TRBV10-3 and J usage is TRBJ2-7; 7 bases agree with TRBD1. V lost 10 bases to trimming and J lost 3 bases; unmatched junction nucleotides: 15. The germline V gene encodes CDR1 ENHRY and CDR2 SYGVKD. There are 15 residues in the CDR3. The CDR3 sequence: CATVGIGTAFYEQYF. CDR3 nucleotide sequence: TGTGCCACCGTCGGGATCGGGACAGCTTTCTACGAGCAGTACTTC.

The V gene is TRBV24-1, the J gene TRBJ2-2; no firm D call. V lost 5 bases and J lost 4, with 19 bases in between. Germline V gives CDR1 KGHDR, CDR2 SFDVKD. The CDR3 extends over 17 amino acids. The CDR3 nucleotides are TGTGCCACCAGTGGCCGACCTAGGGCACATTTCACCGGGGAGCTGTTTTTT. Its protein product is CATSGRPRAHFTGELFF.

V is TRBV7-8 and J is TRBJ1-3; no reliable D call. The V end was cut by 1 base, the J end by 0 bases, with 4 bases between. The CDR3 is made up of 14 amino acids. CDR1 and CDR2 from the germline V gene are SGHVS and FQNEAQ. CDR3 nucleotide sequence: TGTGCCAGCAGCTTAGTAAGCTCTGGAAACACCATATATTTT. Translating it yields CASSLVSSGNTIYF.

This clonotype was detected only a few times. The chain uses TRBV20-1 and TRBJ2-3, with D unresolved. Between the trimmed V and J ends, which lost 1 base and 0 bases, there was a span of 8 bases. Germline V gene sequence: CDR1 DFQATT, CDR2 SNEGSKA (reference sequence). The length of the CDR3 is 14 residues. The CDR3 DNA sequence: TGCAGTGCTAGAGTATACTCTAGCACAGATACGCAGTATTTT. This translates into CSARVYSSTDTQYF.

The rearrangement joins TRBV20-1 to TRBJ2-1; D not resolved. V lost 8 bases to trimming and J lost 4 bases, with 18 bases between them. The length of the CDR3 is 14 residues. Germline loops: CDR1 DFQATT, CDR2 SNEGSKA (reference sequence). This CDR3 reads CSTESLVRYNEQFF. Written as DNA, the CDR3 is TGCAGTACAGAATCATTAGTCCGGTACAATGAGCAGTTCTTC.

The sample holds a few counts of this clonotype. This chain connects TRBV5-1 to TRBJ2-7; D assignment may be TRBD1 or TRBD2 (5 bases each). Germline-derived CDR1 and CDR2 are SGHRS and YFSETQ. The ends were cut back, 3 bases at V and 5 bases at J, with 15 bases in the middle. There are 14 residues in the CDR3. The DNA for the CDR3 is TGCGCCAGCAGCTGGGGGATAAAATCGGACGAGCAGTACTTC. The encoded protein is CASSWGIKSDEQYF.

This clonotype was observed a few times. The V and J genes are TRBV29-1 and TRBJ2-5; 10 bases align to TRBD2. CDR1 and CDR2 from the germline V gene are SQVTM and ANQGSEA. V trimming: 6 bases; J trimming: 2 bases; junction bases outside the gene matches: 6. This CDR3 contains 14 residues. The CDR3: CSVDSGRIQETQYF. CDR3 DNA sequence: TGCAGCGTAGATAGCGGGAGGATTCAAGAGACCCAGTACTTC.

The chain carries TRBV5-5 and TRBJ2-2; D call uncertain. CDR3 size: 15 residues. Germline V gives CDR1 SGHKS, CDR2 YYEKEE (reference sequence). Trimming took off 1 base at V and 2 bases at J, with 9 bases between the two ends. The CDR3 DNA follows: TGTGCCAGCAGCTTGAACAGTCTCAACACCGGGGAGCTGTTTTTT. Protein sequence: CASSLNSLNTGELFF.

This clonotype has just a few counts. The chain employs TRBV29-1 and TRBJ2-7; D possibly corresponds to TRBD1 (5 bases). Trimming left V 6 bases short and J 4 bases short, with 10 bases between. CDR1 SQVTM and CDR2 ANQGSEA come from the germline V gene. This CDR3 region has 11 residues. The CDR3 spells CSVKAGYEQYF. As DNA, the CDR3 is TGCAGCGTAAAAGCAGGGTACGAGCAGTACTTC.

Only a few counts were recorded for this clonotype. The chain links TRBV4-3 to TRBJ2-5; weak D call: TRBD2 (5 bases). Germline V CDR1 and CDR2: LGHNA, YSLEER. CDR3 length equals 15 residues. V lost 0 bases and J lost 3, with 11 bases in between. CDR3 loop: CASSQEWQTKETQYF. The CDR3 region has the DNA TGCGCCAGCAGCCAAGAGTGGCAGACTAAAGAGACCCAGTACTTC.

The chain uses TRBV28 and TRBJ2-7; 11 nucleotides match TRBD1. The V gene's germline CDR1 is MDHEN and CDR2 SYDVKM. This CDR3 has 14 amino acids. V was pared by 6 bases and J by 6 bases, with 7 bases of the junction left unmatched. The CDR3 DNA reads TGTGCCAGCAGGTATACCGGGACAGGGGGCGAGCAGTACTTC. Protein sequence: CASRYTGTGGEQYF.

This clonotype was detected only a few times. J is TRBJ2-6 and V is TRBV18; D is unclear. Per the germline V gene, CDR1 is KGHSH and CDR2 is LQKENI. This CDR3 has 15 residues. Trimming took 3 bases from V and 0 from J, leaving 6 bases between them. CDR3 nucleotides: TGTGCCAGCTCACCCCTTTACTCTGGGGCCAACGTCCTGACTTTC. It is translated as CASSPLYSGANVLTF.

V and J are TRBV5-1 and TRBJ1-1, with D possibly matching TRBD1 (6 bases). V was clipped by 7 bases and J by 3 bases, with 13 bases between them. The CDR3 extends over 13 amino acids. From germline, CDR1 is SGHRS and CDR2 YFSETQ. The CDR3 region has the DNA TGCGCCAGCGCCAAGAACAGGGACACTGAAGCTTTCTTT. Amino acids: CASAKNRDTEAFF.